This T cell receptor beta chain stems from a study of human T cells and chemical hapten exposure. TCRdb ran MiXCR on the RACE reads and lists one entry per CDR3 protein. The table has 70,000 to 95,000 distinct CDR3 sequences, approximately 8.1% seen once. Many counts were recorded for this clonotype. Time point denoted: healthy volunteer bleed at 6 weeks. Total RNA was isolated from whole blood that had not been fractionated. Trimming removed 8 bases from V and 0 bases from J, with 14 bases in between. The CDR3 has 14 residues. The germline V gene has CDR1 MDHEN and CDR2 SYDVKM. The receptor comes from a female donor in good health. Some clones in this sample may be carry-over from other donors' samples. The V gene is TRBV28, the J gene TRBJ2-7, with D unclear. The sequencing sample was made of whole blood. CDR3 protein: CASGRFDRSYEQYF. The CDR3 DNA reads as TGTGCCAGCGGGCGATTTGACCGCTCCTACGAGCAGTACTTC.